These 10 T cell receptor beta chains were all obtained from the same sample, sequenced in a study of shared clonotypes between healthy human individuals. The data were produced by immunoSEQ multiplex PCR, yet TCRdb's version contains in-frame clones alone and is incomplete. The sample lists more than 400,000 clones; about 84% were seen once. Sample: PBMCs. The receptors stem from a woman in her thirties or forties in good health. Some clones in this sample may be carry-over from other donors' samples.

CDR3 residues: CASSHPGQGNTEAFF. Here the CDR3 DNA reads TGTGCCAGCAGCCACCCGGGACAGGGTAACACTGAAGCTTTCTTT. V is TRBV7-9 and J is TRBJ1-1; 9 nucleotides align to TRBD1. With 5 bases clipped from V and 2 bases from J, the junction kept 6 bases outside the gene matches. Germline V gives CDR1 SEHNR, CDR2 FQNEAQ (reference sequence). The CDR3 has 15 residues.

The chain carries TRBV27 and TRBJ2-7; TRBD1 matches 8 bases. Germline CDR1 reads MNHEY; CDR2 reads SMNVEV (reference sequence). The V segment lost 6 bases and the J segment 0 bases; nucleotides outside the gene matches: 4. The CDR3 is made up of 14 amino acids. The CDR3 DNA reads TGTGCCAGCAGACAGACAGGGGTCTCCTACGAGCAGTACTTC. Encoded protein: CASRQTGVSYEQYF.

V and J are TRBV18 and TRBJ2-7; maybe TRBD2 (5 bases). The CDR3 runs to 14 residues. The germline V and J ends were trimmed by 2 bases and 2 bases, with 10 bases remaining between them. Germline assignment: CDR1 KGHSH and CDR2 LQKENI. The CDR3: CASSPSVGAYEQYF. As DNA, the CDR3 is TGTGCCAGCTCACCATCCGTGGGAGCCTACGAGCAGTACTTC.

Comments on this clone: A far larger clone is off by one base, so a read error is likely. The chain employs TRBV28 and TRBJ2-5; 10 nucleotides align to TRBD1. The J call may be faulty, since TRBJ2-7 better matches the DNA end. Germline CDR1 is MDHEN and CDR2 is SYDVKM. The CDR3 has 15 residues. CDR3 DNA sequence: TGTGCCAGCAGCCACTCCAGGACAGGGGGGCACGAGCAGTACTTC. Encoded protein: CASSHSRTGGHEQYF.

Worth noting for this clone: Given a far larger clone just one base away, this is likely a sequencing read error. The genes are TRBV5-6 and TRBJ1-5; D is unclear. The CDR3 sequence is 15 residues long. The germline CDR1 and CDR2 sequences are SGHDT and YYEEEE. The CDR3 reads CAGSLAEREDQPQHF. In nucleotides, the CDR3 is TGTGCCGGCAGCTTGGCGGAAAGAGAGGATCAGCCCCAGCATTTT.

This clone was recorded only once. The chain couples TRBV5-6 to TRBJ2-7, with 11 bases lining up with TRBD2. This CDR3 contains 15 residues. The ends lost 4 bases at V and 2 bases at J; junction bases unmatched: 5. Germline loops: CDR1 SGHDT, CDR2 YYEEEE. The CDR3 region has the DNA TGTGCCAGCAGCCGACCGGGACTAGCGGCCTACGAGCAGTACTTC. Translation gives CASSRPGLAAYEQYF.

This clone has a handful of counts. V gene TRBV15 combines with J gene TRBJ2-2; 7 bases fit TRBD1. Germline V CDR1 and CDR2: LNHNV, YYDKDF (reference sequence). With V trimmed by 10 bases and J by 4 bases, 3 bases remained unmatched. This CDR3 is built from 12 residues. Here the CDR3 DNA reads TGTGCCATCAGGGGGAGCACCGGGGAGCTGTTTTTT. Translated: CAIRGSTGELFF.

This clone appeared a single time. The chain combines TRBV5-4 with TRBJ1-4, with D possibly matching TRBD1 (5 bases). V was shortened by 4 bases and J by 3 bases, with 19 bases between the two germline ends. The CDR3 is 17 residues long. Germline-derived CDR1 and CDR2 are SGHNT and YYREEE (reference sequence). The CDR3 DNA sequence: TGTGCCAGCAGCCCCTACCGCCTCCAGGGCGCTAATGAAAAACTGTTTTTT. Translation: CASSPYRLQGANEKLFF.

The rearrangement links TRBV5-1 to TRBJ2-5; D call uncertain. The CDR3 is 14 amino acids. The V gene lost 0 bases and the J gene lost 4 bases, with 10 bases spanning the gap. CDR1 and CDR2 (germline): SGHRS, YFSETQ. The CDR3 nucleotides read TGCGCCAGCAGCTTGGGGATGACGGGAGAGACCCAGTACTTC. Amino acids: CASSLGMTGETQYF.

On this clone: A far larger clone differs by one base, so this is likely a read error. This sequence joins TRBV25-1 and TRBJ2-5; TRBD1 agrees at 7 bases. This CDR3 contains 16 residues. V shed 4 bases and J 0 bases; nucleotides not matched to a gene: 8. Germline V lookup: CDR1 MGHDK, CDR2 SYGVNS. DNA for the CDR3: TGTGCCAGCAGTGTGGCCGGGACAGTGTACCAAGAGACCCAGTACTTC. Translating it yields CASSVAGTVYQETQYF.